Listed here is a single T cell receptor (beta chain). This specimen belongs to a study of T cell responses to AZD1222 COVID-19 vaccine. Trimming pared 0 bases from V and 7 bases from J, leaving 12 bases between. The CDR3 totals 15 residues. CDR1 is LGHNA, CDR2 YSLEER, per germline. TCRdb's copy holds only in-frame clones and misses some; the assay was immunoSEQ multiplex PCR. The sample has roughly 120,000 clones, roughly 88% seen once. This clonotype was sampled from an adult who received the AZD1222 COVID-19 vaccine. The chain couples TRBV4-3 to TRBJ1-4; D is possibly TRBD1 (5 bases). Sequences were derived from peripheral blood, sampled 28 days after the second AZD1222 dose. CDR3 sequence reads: CASSQDTGIGEKLFF. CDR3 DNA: TGCGCCAGCAGCCAAGACACAGGAATTGGTGAAAAACTGTTTTTT.